The 21 T cell receptor beta chains in this list originate from one sample, sequenced in a study of cytomegalovirus exposure and HLA in healthy donors (TCRdb year 2017). The library was built by means of the immunoSEQ multiplex PCR assay. For the multiplex PCR, a mixture combining 60 forward primers for TCR Vbeta segments and 13 reverse primers for TCR Jbeta segments was used. Held by TCRdb, this immuneACCESS table contains in-frame sequences only and omits some clones. Under half of the omission traces to an unresolved V gene where checked; the cause of the rest is unknown. Across this sample there are under 200,000 clones, with 80% to 90% seen only once. Together, the top ten hold 9.3% of the sample. Source material: PBMCs. The origin of the receptors is a man in his late teens or twenties in good health and CMV-seropositive.

The chain carries TRBV6-1 and TRBJ2-5; D may be TRBD2 (9 bases). Germline CDR1 is MNHNS and CDR2 is SASEGT. Trimming took 4 bases from V and 5 from J, leaving 23 bases between them. The CDR3 contains 17 residues. The DNA of the CDR3 is TGTGCCAGCAGTGGGGCCCCGGGACAGGCGGGAGGGGAGACCCAGTACTTC. It translates to CASSGAPGQAGGETQYF.

This chain connects TRBV7-8 to TRBJ1-4, with TRBD1 as a possible D gene (5 bases). The CDR3 covers 15 residues. The germline CDR1 and CDR2 sequences are SGHVS and FQNEAQ. The V end lost 11 bases, the J end lost 0 bases, and 16 bases lay between the germline ends. The CDR3 is CASGLQGATNEKLFF. The CDR3 region has the DNA TGTGCCTCTGGGCTGCAAGGGGCAACTAATGAAAAACTGTTTTTT.

J is TRBJ2-5 and V is TRBV14, with TRBD2 matching 7 bases. The CDR3 consists of 13 residues. In germline, CDR1 is SGHDN, CDR2 FVKESK. The J segment lost 3 bases and the V segment lost 5 bases, leaving 3 bases of the junction unmatched. The CDR3 DNA reads TGTGCCAGCAGCTGGGGGGGTAAAGAGACCCAGTACTTC. Encoded protein: CASSWGGKETQYF.

This rearrangement joins TRBV5-1 to TRBJ2-3; 8 bases align to TRBD1. The CDR3 totals 15 residues. V lost 4 bases to trimming and J lost 4 bases; unmatched junction nucleotides: 8. CDR1 and CDR2 from the germline V gene are SGHRS and YFSETQ. The CDR3 DNA reads TGCGCCAGCAGCAACCGGGACAGGCGGCCAGATACGCAGTATTTT. Translation: CASSNRDRRPDTQYF.

CDR3 sequence: CASSLDLRGSNTEAFF. CDR3 coding DNA: TGCGCCAGCAGCTTGGACCTTAGGGGGTCGAACACTGAAGCTTTCTTT. V usage is TRBV5-1 and J usage is TRBJ1-1, with D perhaps matching TRBD1 (6 bases). Germline CDR1 reads SGHRS; CDR2 reads YFSETQ. The CDR3 contains 16 residues. With 0 bases removed from V and 1 base from J, the gap between germline ends came to 13 bases.

The CDR3 DNA follows: TGTGCCAGCAGCTTCTTGGATGGGAGCACCGGGGAGCTGTTTTTT. It yields the protein CASSFLDGSTGELFF. The chain combines TRBV11-2 with TRBJ2-2; D may be TRBD2 (5 bases). Trimming shortened V by 3 bases and J by 4 bases, and 12 bases separated the two germline ends. The CDR3 is 15 amino acids. Germline CDR1 is SGHAT and CDR2 is FQNNGV.

The chain recombines TRBV27 with TRBJ2-7, with 8 bases matching TRBD1. V dropped 0 bases and J dropped 6; count of bases not matched to a gene: 1. In germline, CDR1 is MNHEY, CDR2 SMNVEV (reference sequence). The CDR3 is made up of 13 amino acids. The CDR3 sequence: CASSLSDRAEQYF. The CDR3 DNA sequence: TGTGCCAGCAGTTTATCGGACAGGGCCGAGCAGTACTTC.

The chain carries TRBV15 and TRBJ1-5; D is undetermined. V lost 1 base and J 5 bases, leaving 6 bases between the germline ends. There are 13 residues in the CDR3. Germline V gene lookup returns CDR1 LNHNV and CDR2 YYDKDF (reference sequence). The CDR3 DNA follows: TGTGCCACCAGCAGAGGGGCGCATCAGCCCCAGCATTTT. Its translation is CATSRGAHQPQHF.

This sequence joins TRBV5-1 and TRBJ1-1; D gene unclear. Trimming left V 5 bases short and J 2 bases short, with 10 bases between. The length of the CDR3 is 13 residues. Germline-derived CDR1 and CDR2 are SGHRS and YFSETQ. In DNA, the CDR3 is TGCGCCAGCAGTCCAGTCATTAACACTGAAGCTTTCTTT. Encoded protein: CASSPVINTEAFF. The full variable domain, rest sourced from reference TRBV5-1 and TRBJ1-1, is KAGVTQTPRYLIKTRGQQVTLSCSPISGHRSVSWYQQTPGQGLQFLFEYFSETQRNKGNFPGRFSGRQFSNSRSEMNVSTLELGDSALYLCASSPVINTEAFFGQGTRLTVV.

V gene TRBV29-1 combines with J gene TRBJ2-1, with TRBD2 identical over 12 bases. Trimming removed 5 bases from V and 0 bases from J; junction bases left unmatched: 5. The CDR3 totals 16 residues. Germline loops: CDR1 SQVTM, CDR2 ANQGSEA. CDR3 region: CSVKGLAGSSYNEQFF. The CDR3 DNA reads as TGCAGCGTTAAAGGACTAGCGGGGAGCTCCTACAATGAGCAGTTCTTC.

This chain uses TRBV7-9 with TRBJ2-7; 7 nucleotides agree with TRBD2. Unmatched junction bases numbered 6, after V lost 5 bases and J lost 2 bases. Germline lookup yields CDR1 SEHNR and CDR2 FQNEAQ (reference sequence). The CDR3 covers 14 residues. CDR3 nucleotides: TGTGCCAGCAGCAGAAGCGGGGCCGCCTACGAGCAGTACTTC. Its translation is CASSRSGAAYEQYF.

CDR3 bases: TGTGCCAGCAGCGTAGGGGACAGGGTGCAATCGCAGTACTTC. As protein: CASSVGDRVQSQYF. This chain joins TRBV9 and TRBJ2-5; 9 positions agree with TRBD1. Trimming removed 0 bases from V and 11 bases from J; junction bases left unmatched: 8. Germline V gene data show CDR1 as SGDLS and CDR2 as YYNGEE. This CDR3 is built from 14 residues.

The V and J genes are TRBV2 and TRBJ1-6; D is perhaps TRBD1 (5 bases). Trimming took 4 bases from V and 14 from J, leaving 21 bases between them. Germline V gene data show CDR1 as SNHLY and CDR2 as FYNNEI. The CDR3 runs to 15 residues. This chain's CDR3 is CASSVQGSGSETLHF. The CDR3, as DNA: TGTGCCAGCAGTGTCCAGGGATCTGGATCCGAGACCCTCCACTTT.

This chain uses TRBV18 with TRBJ2-7; 9 bases are shared with TRBD1. CDR1 and CDR2 (germline): KGHSH, LQKENI. The CDR3 runs to 16 residues. The junction had 9 bases not matched to a gene; V was cut back by 3 bases and J by 3 bases. Here the CDR3 DNA reads TGTGCCAGCTCACCCTTGCCGGGACAGGGAAGCTACGAGCAGTACTTC. This translates into CASSPLPGQGSYEQYF.

This clone was seen more than once but under ten times. The rearrangement joins TRBV5-6 to TRBJ1-1, with D hard to call. The CDR3 has 15 residues. The germline V and J ends were trimmed by 2 bases and 2 bases, with 13 bases remaining between them. Germline CDR1 SGHDT, CDR2 YYEEEE. The CDR3 bases are TGTGCCAGCAGCTTTAGTGGGAGACAAAACACTGAAGCTTTCTTT. Translated: CASSFSGRQNTEAFF.

V and J are TRBV4-3 and TRBJ2-1; 8 bases line up with TRBD2. The V segment lost 0 bases and the J segment 0 bases; nucleotides outside the gene matches: 7. The CDR3 covers 18 residues. Germline V gives CDR1 LGHNA, CDR2 YSLEER. The CDR3 region has the DNA TGCGCCAGCAGCCAAGACCTAACCACTAGCGGCTCCTACAATGAGCAGTTCTTC. Protein: CASSQDLTTSGSYNEQFF.

The chain couples TRBV29-1 to TRBJ2-7, with TRBD2 matching over 10 bases. The germline V gene encodes CDR1 SQVTM and CDR2 ANQGSEA. Losses at the gene ends were 3 bases for V and 6 bases for J; bases not matched to a gene: 14. The length of the CDR3 is 16 residues. This CDR3 is CSVEIVAGGRLGEQYF. CDR3 bases: TGCAGCGTTGAGATCGTAGCGGGGGGAAGGTTGGGCGAGCAGTACTTC.

This sequence joins TRBV13 and TRBJ2-1; D possibly corresponds to TRBD1 (5 bases). V was pared by 3 bases and J by 3 bases, with 12 bases between. The CDR3 loop spans 15 amino acids. In germline, CDR1 is PRHDT, CDR2 FYEKMQ (reference sequence). Here the CDR3 reads CASSLGDRRYNEQFF. The DNA for the CDR3 is TGTGCCAGCAGCTTGGGTGACAGACGCTACAATGAGCAGTTCTTC.

This rearrangement joins TRBV6-5 to TRBJ1-3, with D perhaps TRBD1 (5 bases). Germline CDR1 and CDR2: MNHEY and SVGAGI. This CDR3 spans 14 amino acids. Trimming removed 2 bases at V and 1 base at J, with 6 bases between. In nucleotides, the CDR3 is TGTGCCAGCAGTTACGGGGGGTCTGGAAACACCATATATTTT. Translating gives CASSYGGSGNTIYF.

This clone occurred a few times. This probably arose from a read error, given a far larger clone one base away. Other DNA sequences of this sample code for an identical CDR3. This chain joins TRBV7-9 and TRBJ1-4, with unresolved D. V shed 5 bases and J shed 4 bases, with 14 bases lying between them. The CDR3 consists of 15 residues. Germline V gene data show CDR1 as SEHNR and CDR2 as FQNEAQ (reference sequence). The CDR3 DNA reads as TGTGCCAGCAGCCAAGATGTCGGGAGTAATGAAAAACTGTTTTTT. This encodes CASSQDVGSNEKLFF.

This clone was picked up one time. Different DNA sequences within this sample yield the same CDR3. The chain joins TRBV5-1 to TRBJ2-5, with 9 bases lining up with TRBD2. The V gene's germline CDR1 is SGHRS and CDR2 YFSETQ. Losses at the gene ends were 0 bases for V and 5 bases for J; bases not matched to a gene: 8. This CDR3 has 16 residues. The DNA of the CDR3 is TGCGCCAGCAGCTTGGCTCCCAGCGGGGGGCAGGAGACCCAGTACTTC. Its translation is CASSLAPSGGQETQYF. Complete variable domain (other parts from reference TRBV5-1 and TRBJ2-5): KAGVTQTPRYLIKTRGQQVTLSCSPISGHRSVSWYQQTPGQGLQFLFEYFSETQRNKGNFPGRFSGRQFSNSRSEMNVSTLELGDSALYLCASSLAPSGGQETQYFGPGTRLLVL.